The TCR beta chain described here comes from a study of blood T cell repertoires in COVID-19. On the study more broadly: PBMCs, B-cell-depleted T cells, or T cells provided the cDNA or gDNA that made up the material.

This clone was counted a single time. CDR1 LGHNA and CDR2 YNFKEQ come from the germline V gene. Trimming removed 2 bases from V and 0 bases from J; junction bases left unmatched: 1. The CDR3 length is 17 residues. Generated by immunoSEQ multiplex PCR, the TCRdb table keeps only in-frame clones and is missing some. The data contain 150,000 to 180,000 clones, around 83% of them singletons. The sequenced sample was peripheral blood. The origin of this receptor is a woman aged 60-75 years with COVID-19, enrolled during active disease. J is TRBJ2-1 and V is TRBV4-2; 13 positions match TRBD2. The CDR3 nucleotides are TGTGCCAGCAGCCAAAGGACTAGCGGGAGCTCCTACAATGAGCAGTTCTTC. This codes for CASSQRTSGSSYNEQFF.